The subject of this entry is one TCR beta chain. A multiplex PCR was run with 60 Vbeta primers and 13 Jbeta primers. Using immunoSEQ multiplex PCR, the repertoire was profiled, and TCRdb retains in-frame clones only, with some absent. The sample lists more than 150,000 clones; roughly 84% were seen once. This record comes from a study of cytomegalovirus exposure and HLA in healthy donors. In germline, CDR1 is PRHDT, CDR2 FYEKMQ (reference sequence). V lost 5 bases to trimming and J lost 1 base, with 18 bases between them. The CDR3 is 16 residues long. Sequencing was carried out using PBMCs. The TCR originated in a boy aged 5-17 years in good health and CMV-seronegative. This chain uses TRBV13 with TRBJ2-7; D might be TRBD2 (6 bases). CDR3 loop: CASSPRELWGSYEQYF. The CDR3 DNA is TGTGCCAGCAGCCCCCGGGAGCTGTGGGGTTCCTACGAGCAGTACTTC.